The present T cell receptor (beta chain) was sequenced within a study of T cells after posttransplantation cyclophosphamide. Profiled with immunoSEQ multiplex PCR; TCRdb holds only in-frame clones, not every one. The sample yields 30,000 to 45,000 clones, about three quarters seen once. CDR3 length equals 18 residues. Looked up from germline, CDR1 is SGDLS and CDR2 is YYNGEE. J was trimmed by 5 bases and V by 4 bases; bases with no gene match: 13. A marrow graft followed busulfan-fludarabine conditioning, with cyclophosphamide on days +3 and +4. In its sample, this clone is large. Sequenced material: CD4+ T cells sorted from blood, taken approximately 2,000 days after a stem cell transplant with posttransplant cyclophosphamide. This rearrangement joins TRBV9 to TRBJ1-6; 9 bases are shared with TRBD1. The sequence came from a female patient aged 40-49 years who received an allogeneic stem cell transplant from a related donor, was CMV-positive, and had no GVHD. Some T cells may be provided by the graft donor. CDR3 residues: CASSSTRPGQGNNSPLHF. Written as DNA, the CDR3 is TGTGCCAGCAGCTCAACCAGACCGGGACAGGGAAATAATTCACCCCTCCACTTT.